The rows below give T cell receptor beta chains drawn from one sample of a study of response to subunit inactivated influenza vaccine. TCRdb re-called the RT-PCR reads through MiXCR, storing one row per CDR3 protein. Of 530,000 or so distinct CDR3 sequences listed, 14% are singletons. This sample comprised PBMCs from blood, obtained approximately 12 days after vaccination. The origin of the receptors is a man aged 45-65 years who received an inactivated influenza vaccine. Each CDR3 is given with its conserved first and last residue. D genes are given only for firm matches. Where a row states a size, it is once, few, many or the class of an expanded clone; other rows omit it.

J gene,V gene,CDR3 length,clone size,D gene,CDR3 protein,CDR3 DNA
TRBJ2-7,TRBV6-1,13,NA,TRBD1,CASGQGAIYEQYF,TGTGCCAGCGGACAGGGGGCTATCTACGAGCAGTACTTC
TRBJ1-2,TRBV2,12,many,NA,CASGGVNYGYTF,TGTGCCAGCGGAGGGGTCAACTATGGCTACACCTTC
TRBJ2-5,TRBV28,17,few,NA,CASSLSPYTSLGETQYF,TGTGCCAGCAGTTTATCCCCCTACACCTCCCTAGGGGAGACCCAGTACTTC
TRBJ2-7,TRBV12-3/TRBV12-4,11,NA,NA,CASSLAIEQYF,TGTGCCAGCAGTTTAGCGATCGAGCAGTACTTC
TRBJ2-1,TRBV4-3,16,NA,TRBD2,CASSQDSGTSVWEQFF,TGCGCCAGCAGCCAAGACAGCGGGACTAGCGTTTGGGAGCAGTTCTTC
TRBJ1-2,TRBV4-3,14,NA,NA,CASSQAALHNGYTF,TGCGCCAGCAGCCAAGCGGCCCTACACAATGGCTACACCTTC
TRBJ2-3,TRBV7-3,13,NA,NA,CASSPDRGDTQYF,TGTGCCAGCAGCCCAGACCGTGGAGATACGCAGTATTTT
TRBJ2-1,TRBV12-3/TRBV12-4,11,many,NA,CASSQGGEQFF,TGTGCCAGCAGCCAAGGCGGAGAGCAGTTCTTC
TRBJ2-4,TRBV4-1,18,NA,TRBD2,CASSQDTSVSLGGNIQYF,TGCGCCAGCAGCCAAGATACATCCGTCTCACTGGGGGGGAACATTCAGTACTTC
TRBJ1-1,TRBV3-1,13,NA,NA,CASRSRRNTEAFF,TGTGCCAGTAGGTCGAGACGGAACACTGAAGCTTTCTTT
TRBJ2-2,TRBV5-1,15,few,NA,CASSFRASNTGELFF,TGCGCCAGCAGCTTCCGGGCTTCGAACACCGGGGAGCTGTTTTTT
TRBJ1-2,TRBV29-1,14,NA,TRBD1,CSALGGTGKAGYTF,TGCAGCGCCCTTGGGGGGACAGGGAAGGCTGGCTACACCTTC
TRBJ2-7,TRBV9,14,few,TRBD2,CASSVGTSVGEQYF,TGTGCCAGCAGCGTAGGGACTAGCGTGGGCGAGCAGTACTTC
TRBJ2-1,TRBV15,15,few,NA,CATSRESRTYNEQFF,TGTGCCACCAGCAGAGAGTCGAGGACCTACAATGAGCAGTTCTTC
TRBJ2-7,TRBV7-8,15,few,NA,CASSLGTDNFYEQYF,TGTGCCAGCAGCTTAGGCACAGACAACTTCTACGAGCAGTACTTC
TRBJ1-4,TRBV5-4,14,NA,NA,CASSKGTTNEKLFF,TGTGCCAGCAGCAAGGGAACAACTAATGAAAAACTGTTTTTT